A single T cell receptor (beta chain) is shown here with its context. V lost 7 bases to trimming and J lost 0 bases; unmatched junction nucleotides: 6. Germline V CDR1 and CDR2: KGHDR, SFDVKD. This CDR3 is built from 15 residues. In the original workflow: Nucleated cell number was recorded as an estimate derived from reference gene primer amplification. The assay was immunoSEQ multiplex PCR, and TCRdb's table has in-frame clones only and misses some. V, J and clone size are those of that table, while D and trimming were read from the DNA. The sample holds about 100,000 clones, 85% seen once. These data originate in a study of blood T cell repertoires in COVID-19. In the study overall: From T cells, B-cell-depleted T cells, or PBMCs came the material, which was cDNA or gDNA.

The sequence derives from a woman between 65 and 79 years old with active or convalescent COVID-19. The chain couples TRBV24-1 to TRBJ1-2; 8 bases align to TRBD1. What was sequenced was peripheral blood. The DNA for the CDR3 is TGTGCCACCAGGGACAGGGACCCCTCTAACTATGGCTACACCTTC. Amino acids: CATRDRDPSNYGYTF.